A selection of T cell receptor beta chains follows, all from one sample in a study of blood T cell repertoires in COVID-19. The protocol was immunoSEQ multiplex PCR, while the TCRdb copy is restricted to in-frame clones and leaves out a portion. This table holds about 82,000 clones, about 82% found once. The specimen was peripheral blood. These receptors were taken from a man of 80 years or more with active or convalescent COVID-19. Both conserved end residues are part of each CDR3. The D gene is left open where the match is weak.

D gene,V gene,J gene,CDR3 protein
-,TRBV6-1,TRBJ1-5,CASKAYSNQPQHF
-,TRBV11-3,TRBJ1-4,CASSPRTTNEKLFF
TRBD1,TRBV6-1,TRBJ2-5,CASSERRTGAKQTQYF
-,TRBV21-1,TRBJ1-5,CASSPGGTGLSNQPQHF
TRBD2,TRBV5-1,TRBJ2-2,CASSLRLAGAATGELFF
-,TRBV3-1/TRBV3-2,TRBJ1-6,CASSQISGGWSPLHF
-,TRBV11-3,TRBJ1-1,CASSTSGRTEAFF
TRBD1,TRBV11-2,TRBJ2-1,CASNRGLEVAYNEQFF
TRBD2,TRBV5-1,TRBJ2-2,CASSSGLVSGAGELFF
-,TRBV5-1,TRBJ1-1,CASSLVAGEAFF